What follows are 13 T cell receptor beta chains derived from one specimen sequenced in a study of glioma-infiltrating T cells after dendritic cell vaccination. Some clones are missing from TCRdb's copy, which holds only in-frame ones; the method was immunoSEQ multiplex PCR. The table records approximately 82,000 clones, around 90% of them present only once. The sequencing used blood, collected before dendritic cell vaccination. These receptors were obtained from a human donor with glioblastoma.

The chain employs TRBV30 and TRBJ1-2, with D tentatively TRBD1 (6 bases). Germline V gene data show CDR1 as GTSNPN and CDR2 as SVGIG (reference sequence). The CDR3 covers 13 residues. V was clipped by 1 base and J by 5 bases, with 11 bases between them. The chain's CDR3 is CAWSAQGLYGYTF. CDR3 nucleotides: TGTGCCTGGAGTGCCCAGGGGTTATATGGCTACACCTTC.

The chain has TRBV5-6 and TRBJ1-4, with 7 bases aligning to TRBD1. The V gene end was trimmed by 5 bases and the J gene end by 8 bases; junction bases not matched to a gene: 9. Germline V gene lookup returns CDR1 SGHDT and CDR2 YYEEEE. The CDR3 contains 14 residues. DNA for the CDR3: TGTGCCAGCAGGGAGAGACAGGGCGCGGAAAAACTGTTTTTT. It yields the protein CASRERQGAEKLFF.

The chain employs TRBV2 and TRBJ2-7; TRBD2 might be the D (5 bases). The ends were cut back, 1 base at V and 2 bases at J, with 9 bases in the middle. Germline CDR1 SNHLY, CDR2 FYNNEI. This CDR3 has 14 residues. The DNA for the CDR3 is TGTGCCAGCAGTGAAGGGCTGGGAGCCTACGAGCAGTACTTC. The encoded protein is CASSEGLGAYEQYF.

V and J are TRBV6-5 and TRBJ2-1; 7 bases are a match to TRBD1. The CDR3 is made up of 14 amino acids. CDR1 and CDR2 (germline): MNHEY, SVGAGI. With 5 bases clipped from V and 5 bases from J, the junction kept 6 bases outside the gene matches. Written as DNA, the CDR3 is TGTGCCAGCAGTCCCAGACAGGGTCACAATGAGCAGTTCTTC. It codes for CASSPRQGHNEQFF.

The sample holds one count of this clone. The chain links TRBV30 to TRBJ1-1, with TRBD1 matching 8 bases. Germline values: CDR1 GTSNPN, CDR2 SVGIG (reference sequence). J was trimmed by 9 bases and V by 2 bases; bases with no gene match: 8. This CDR3 has 13 residues. CDR3 nucleotides: TGTGCCTGGAGTAAGGGGGACAGGACTAAAGCTTTCTTT. It is translated as CAWSKGDRTKAFF.

The chain is built from TRBV7-6 and TRBJ1-2; 10 nucleotides align to TRBD1. This CDR3 has 17 residues. Germline V gene sequence: CDR1 SGHVS, CDR2 FNYEAQ. The ends lost 5 bases at V and 4 bases at J; junction bases unmatched: 13. The CDR3, as DNA: TGTGCCAGCAGCCCCCGGGACAGGGGAGAGATTGGCTATGGCTACACCTTC. Translating it yields CASSPRDRGEIGYGYTF.

The rearrangement links TRBV29-1 to TRBJ1-1, with 9 bases aligning to TRBD1. Germline V gene lookup returns CDR1 SQVTM and CDR2 ANQGSEA. The CDR3 loop spans 15 amino acids. The junction had 9 bases not matched to a gene; V was cut back by 6 bases and J by 1 base. CDR3 in amino acids: CSVPSDRGGNTEAFF. The DNA for the CDR3 is TGCAGCGTCCCGTCGGACAGGGGCGGGAACACTGAAGCTTTCTTT.

This chain connects TRBV7-9 to TRBJ2-5, with D perhaps TRBD1 (5 bases). Germline values: CDR1 SEHNR, CDR2 FQNEAQ (reference sequence). The V gene lost 5 bases and the J gene lost 5 bases, with 12 bases spanning the gap. The CDR3 is 13 residues long. This CDR3 reads CASSVGQSETQYF. CDR3 bases: TGTGCCAGCAGCGTGGGGCAGTCGGAGACCCAGTACTTC.

This sequence joins TRBV28 and TRBJ2-3, with 10 bases fitting TRBD2. Germline-derived CDR1 and CDR2 are MDHEN and SYDVKM. The CDR3 consists of 16 residues. V lost 1 base to trimming and J lost 5 bases; unmatched junction nucleotides: 6. The CDR3 nucleotides read TGTGCCAGCAGTTTATCGGCTAGCGGGAGCGGAGATACGCAGTATTTT. Translated: CASSLSASGSGDTQYF.

This chain uses TRBV4-1 with TRBJ1-2; 8 nucleotides align to TRBD1. V lost 6 bases, J lost 5 bases, and 8 bases stayed unmatched. Germline V CDR1 and CDR2: MGHRA, YSYEKL. There are 14 residues in the CDR3. The CDR3 DNA follows: TGCGCCAGCAGTCTTAGACAGGGGCGGTATGGCTACACCTTC. Its protein product is CASSLRQGRYGYTF.

The chain combines TRBV10-3 with TRBJ1-5; TRBD1 is a possible D gene (5 bases). The CDR3 extends over 14 amino acids. V was trimmed by 3 bases and J by 0 bases, leaving 6 bases between them. CDR1 and CDR2 from the germline V gene are ENHRY and SYGVKD. CDR3 sequence (DNA): TGTGCCATCAGTGATGACAGTAGCAATCAGCCCCAGCATTTT. This sequence encodes CAISDDSSNQPQHF.

The J gene is TRBJ1-1, the V gene TRBV4-3; TRBD1 might be the D (6 bases). CDR3 size: 16 residues. Germline V gene sequence: CDR1 LGHNA, CDR2 YSLEER. V lost 4 bases to trimming and J lost 1 base, with 16 bases between them. The CDR3 bases are TGCGCCAGCAGCCTCAACCACAACAGGGCGAACACTGAAGCTTTCTTT. Translating gives CASSLNHNRANTEAFF.

J is TRBJ2-7 and V is TRBV2; D uncertain. This CDR3 spans 14 amino acids. CDR1 and CDR2 from the germline V gene are SNHLY and FYNNEI. The V end lost 5 bases, the J end lost 4 bases, and 15 bases lay between the germline ends. Written as DNA, the CDR3 is TGTGCCAGCAGTTCCGACGGGTCGTGGTACGAGCAGTACTTC. Translated, it gives CASSSDGSWYEQYF.